Described below is a single TCR beta chain sequence and its context. Its antigen is not identified. This record comes from a study of beta chain features in type 1 diabetes. The authors reverse transcribed all of the isolated RNA, so sequencing captured expressed TCRB transcripts. This table comes from immunoSEQ multiplex PCR, and its TCRdb copy is limited to in-frame clones, with some not included. The table includes about 710,000 clones, 11% to 15% detected once. Study-level points and caveats: Type 1 diabetes patients showed a moderate but significant shortening of TCRB CDR3s in all four CD4+ subsets.

The CDR3 is 16 residues long. Germline values: CDR1 SGHTA, CDR2 FQGNSA. J gave up 1 base and V 3 bases, and 7 bases lay outside the gene matches. The chain uses TRBV7-2 and TRBJ2-3, with 7 nucleotides matching TRBD2. The receptor's source is a man aged 18 to 30 with type 1 diabetes. Sequencing was done on a sample of naive CD4+ T cells from blood. CDR3 bases: TGTGCCAGCAGCTTTCGGCGGGAGCGTGGCACAGATACGCAGTATTTT. Protein product: CASSFRRERGTDTQYF.